The clone carrying this T cell receptor beta chain was seen more than once but under ten times. Axillary draining lymph nodes of breast cancer patients supplied the node samples. This sample stems from a study of breast tumors, draining lymph nodes, adjacent tissues. The V end lost 2 bases, the J end lost 5 bases, and 9 bases lay between the germline ends. This CDR3 has 12 amino acids. The germline V gene has CDR1 SQVTM and CDR2 ANQGSEA. TCRdb passed the multiplex PCR reads through MiXCR, listing each CDR3 protein once. The sample lists 200,000 or so distinct CDR3 sequences; approximately 30% were seen once.

Sequenced: axillary lymph node tissue. The clonotype originates from a female donor with breast cancer. Some clones in this sample may be carry-over from other donors' samples. The rearrangement uses TRBV29-1 and TRBJ1-1; D might be TRBD1 (5 bases). The CDR3 nucleotides read TGCAGCGTTGAACCGGGGCGGACTGAAGCTTTCTTT. Its protein is CSVEPGRTEAFF.